Shown below are 2 T cell receptor beta chains from a single sample sequenced in a study of T cell repertoires in cytomegalovirus infection. MiXCR, applied by TCRdb to the reads, yields one record per CDR3 protein. The sample has roughly 230,000 distinct CDR3 sequences; about 20% are singletons. The specimen was CD8+ T cells from PBMCs. These receptor sequences come from a human donor in good health (CMV status not recorded). Some clones in this sample may be carry-over from other donors' samples.

The sample holds a few counts of this clonotype. The V call is TRBV19, the J call TRBJ2-1; D gene ambiguous. The CDR3 is 12 amino acids. Germline lookup yields CDR1 LNHDA and CDR2 SQIVND (reference sequence). V shed 5 bases and J shed 3 bases, with 5 bases lying between them. The CDR3 coding sequence is TGTGCCAGTAGTGTGGGCTACAATGAGCAGTTCTTC. It is translated as CASSVGYNEQFF.

The sample holds a few counts of this clonotype. The chain links TRBV7-3 to TRBJ2-6, with unresolved D. CDR3 size: 18 residues. With 1 base removed from V and 2 bases from J, the gap between germline ends came to 15 bases. CDR1 and CDR2 from the germline V gene are SGHTA and FQGTGA. CDR3 bases: TGTGCCAGCAGCTTAAGGAGAGGAGAGGACCCTGGGGCCAACGTCCTGACTTTC. Translating gives CASSLRRGEDPGANVLTF.